Ten or more counts support the clone carrying this TCR beta chain. Its antigen is not identified. This sample was taken from a study of regulatory T cells in long-lasting Graves disease. Study summary: Graves' patients with a new diagnosis had received antithyroid drugs under 3 months.

Described time point: newly diagnosed GD, antithyroid drugs for less than 3 months. PBMC-derived RNA was used for the TCR library. American Thyroid Association guidelines defined how Graves' disease was diagnosed. Regarding the study as a whole: Repertoires from persistent disease leaned toward TRBV28, TRBJ1-2 and TRBJ2-5. Peripheral blood, not thyroid tissue, was the sole material studied.

Investigators prepared the TCR beta libraries by applying iRepertoire HTBI primers and Arm-PCR of CDR3 regions. TCRdb itself ran the multiplex PCR reads through MiXCR, one entry per CDR3 protein. Among more than 400,000 distinct CDR3 sequences listed, about a sixth were seen once. V shed 1 base and J shed 4 bases, with 20 bases lying between them. Germline CDR1 is SGHRS and CDR2 is YFSETQ. The CDR3 has 17 amino acids. In addition, the sample was reused for a study of T cells in Graves' hyperthyroidism and ophthalmopathy.

The rearrangement links TRBV5-1 to TRBJ1-2; perhaps TRBD1 as D (6 bases). Sequencing was performed on peripheral blood mononuclear cells (PBMCs), taken at new diagnosis, from a patient treated with antithyroid drugs. The clonotype was recovered from a man between 35 and 55 years old with Graves disease. The CDR3 spells CASSLSPSDSNSYGYTF. The CDR3 nucleotides are TGCGCCAGCAGCTTGTCCCCATCGGACAGTAACTCCTATGGCTACACCTTC.